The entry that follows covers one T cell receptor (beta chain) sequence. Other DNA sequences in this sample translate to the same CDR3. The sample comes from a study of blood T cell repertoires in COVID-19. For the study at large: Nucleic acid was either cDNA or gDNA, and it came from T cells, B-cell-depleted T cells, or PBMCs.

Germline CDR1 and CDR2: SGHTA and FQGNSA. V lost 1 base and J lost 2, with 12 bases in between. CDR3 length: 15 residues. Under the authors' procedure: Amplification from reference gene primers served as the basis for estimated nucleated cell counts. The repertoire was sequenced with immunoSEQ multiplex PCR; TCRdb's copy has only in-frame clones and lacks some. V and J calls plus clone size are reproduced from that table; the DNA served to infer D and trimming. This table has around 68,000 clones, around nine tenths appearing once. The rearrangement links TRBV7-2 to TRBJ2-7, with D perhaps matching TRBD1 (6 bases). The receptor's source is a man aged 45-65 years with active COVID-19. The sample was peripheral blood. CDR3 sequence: CASSLDGTRTYEQYF. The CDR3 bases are TGTGCCAGCAGCTTAGATGGGACACGAACCTACGAGCAGTACTTC. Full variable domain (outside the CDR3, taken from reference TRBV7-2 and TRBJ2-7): GAGVSQSPSNKVTEKGKDVELRCDPISGHTALYWYRQSLGQGLEFLIYFQGNSAPDKSGLPSDRFSAERTGGSVSTLTIQRTQQEDSAVYLCASSLDGTRTYEQYFGPGTRLTVT.